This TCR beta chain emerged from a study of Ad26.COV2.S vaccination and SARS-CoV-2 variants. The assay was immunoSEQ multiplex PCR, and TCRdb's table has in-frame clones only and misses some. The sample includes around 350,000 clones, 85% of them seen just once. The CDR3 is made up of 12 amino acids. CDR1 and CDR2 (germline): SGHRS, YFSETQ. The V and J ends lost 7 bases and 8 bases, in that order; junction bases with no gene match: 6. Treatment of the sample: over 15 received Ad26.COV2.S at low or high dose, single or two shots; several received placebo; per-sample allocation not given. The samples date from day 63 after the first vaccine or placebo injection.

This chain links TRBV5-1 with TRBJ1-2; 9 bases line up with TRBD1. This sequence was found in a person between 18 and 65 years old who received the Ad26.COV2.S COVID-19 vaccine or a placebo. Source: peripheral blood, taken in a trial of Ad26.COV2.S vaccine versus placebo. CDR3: CASAGTGLGYTF. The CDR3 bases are TGCGCCAGCGCGGGGACAGGGCTCGGCTACACCTTC.